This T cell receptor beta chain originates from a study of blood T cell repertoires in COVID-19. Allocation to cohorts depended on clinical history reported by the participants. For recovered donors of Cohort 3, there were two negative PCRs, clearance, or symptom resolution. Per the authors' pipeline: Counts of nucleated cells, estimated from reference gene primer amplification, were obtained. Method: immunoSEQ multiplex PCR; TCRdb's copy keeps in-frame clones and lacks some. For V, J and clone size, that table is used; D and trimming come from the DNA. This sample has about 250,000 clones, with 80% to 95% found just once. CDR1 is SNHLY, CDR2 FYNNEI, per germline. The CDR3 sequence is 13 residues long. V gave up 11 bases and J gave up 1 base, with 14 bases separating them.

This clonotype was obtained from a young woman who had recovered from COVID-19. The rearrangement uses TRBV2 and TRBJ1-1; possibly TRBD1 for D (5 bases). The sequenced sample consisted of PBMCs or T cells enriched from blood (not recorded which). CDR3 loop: CAGEGYGNTEAFF. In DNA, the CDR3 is TGTGCCGGGGAGGGGTATGGGAACACTGAAGCTTTCTTT.